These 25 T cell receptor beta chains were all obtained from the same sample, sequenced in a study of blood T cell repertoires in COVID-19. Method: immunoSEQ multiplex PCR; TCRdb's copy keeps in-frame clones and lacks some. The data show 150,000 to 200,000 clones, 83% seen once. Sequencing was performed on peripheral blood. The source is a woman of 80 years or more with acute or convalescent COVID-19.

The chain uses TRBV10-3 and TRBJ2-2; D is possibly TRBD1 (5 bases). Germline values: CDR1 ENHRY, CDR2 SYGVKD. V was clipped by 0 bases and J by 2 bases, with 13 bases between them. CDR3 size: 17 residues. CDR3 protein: CAISESGRRPNTGELFF. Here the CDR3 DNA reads TGTGCCATCAGTGAGTCGGGGCGGAGACCCAACACCGGGGAGCTGTTTTTT.

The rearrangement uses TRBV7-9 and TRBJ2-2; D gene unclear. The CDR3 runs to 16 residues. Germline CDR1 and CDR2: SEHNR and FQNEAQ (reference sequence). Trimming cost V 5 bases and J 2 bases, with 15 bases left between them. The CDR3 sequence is CASSPLGAYNTGELFF. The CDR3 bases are TGTGCCAGCAGCCCGTTAGGAGCCTATAACACCGGGGAGCTGTTTTTT.

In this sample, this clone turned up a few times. In nucleotides, the CDR3 is TGTGCCACAGGGAACTACGAGCAGTACTTC. It translates to CATGNYEQYF. The V and J genes are TRBV28 and TRBJ2-7; a weak D match, TRBD1 (5 bases). V was shortened by 10 bases and J by 3 bases, with 7 bases between the two germline ends. CDR1 is MDHEN, CDR2 SYDVKM, per germline. The CDR3 totals 10 residues.

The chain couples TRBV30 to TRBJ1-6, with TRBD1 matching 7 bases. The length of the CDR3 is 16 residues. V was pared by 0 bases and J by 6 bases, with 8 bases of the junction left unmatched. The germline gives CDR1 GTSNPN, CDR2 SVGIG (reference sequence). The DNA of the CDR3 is TGTGCCTGGAGTGTAAACAGGGGAGAAATTAATTCACCCCTCCACTTT. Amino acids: CAWSVNRGEINSPLHF.

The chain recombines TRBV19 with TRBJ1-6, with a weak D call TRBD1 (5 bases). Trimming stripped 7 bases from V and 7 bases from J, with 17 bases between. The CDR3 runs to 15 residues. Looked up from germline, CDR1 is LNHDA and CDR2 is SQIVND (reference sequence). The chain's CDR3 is CASKIDGGVNSPLHF. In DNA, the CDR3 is TGTGCCAGTAAGATTGACGGAGGGGTGAATTCACCCCTCCACTTT.

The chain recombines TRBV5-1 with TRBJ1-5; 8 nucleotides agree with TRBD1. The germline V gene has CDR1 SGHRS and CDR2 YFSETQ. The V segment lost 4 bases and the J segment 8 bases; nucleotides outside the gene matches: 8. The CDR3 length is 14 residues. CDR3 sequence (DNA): TGCGCCAGCAGCCCTTCAGGGGGCAAGGAGCCCCAGCATTTT. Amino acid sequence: CASSPSGGKEPQHF.

The CDR3 DNA reads TGTGCCAGCAGGGAGGCGGAGACCCAGTACTTC. Its protein is CASREAETQYF. The genes are TRBV7-9 and TRBJ2-5; possible D gene TRBD2, 5 bases. Trimming pared 6 bases from V and 5 bases from J, leaving 7 bases between. Germline V lookup: CDR1 SEHNR, CDR2 FQNEAQ (reference sequence). The CDR3 runs to 11 residues.

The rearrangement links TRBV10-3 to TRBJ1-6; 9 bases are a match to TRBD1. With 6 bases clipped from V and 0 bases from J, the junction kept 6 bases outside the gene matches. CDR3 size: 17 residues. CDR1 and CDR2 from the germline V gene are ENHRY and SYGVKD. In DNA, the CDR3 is TGTGCCATCAGCGGGACAGGGACGAGCTCCTATAATTCACCCCTCCACTTT. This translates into CAISGTGTSSYNSPLHF.

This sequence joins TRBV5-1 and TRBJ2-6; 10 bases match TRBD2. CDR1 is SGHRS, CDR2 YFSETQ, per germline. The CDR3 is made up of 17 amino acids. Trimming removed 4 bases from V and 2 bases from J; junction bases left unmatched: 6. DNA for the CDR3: TGCGCCAGCAGCCGCCGGACTAGCGGTCCTGGGGCCAACGTCCTGACTTTC. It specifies CASSRRTSGPGANVLTF.

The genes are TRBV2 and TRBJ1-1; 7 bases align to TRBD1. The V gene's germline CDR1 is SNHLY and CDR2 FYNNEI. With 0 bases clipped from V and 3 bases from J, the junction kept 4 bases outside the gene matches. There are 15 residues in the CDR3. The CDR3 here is CASSEAGGADTEAFF. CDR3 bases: TGTGCCAGCAGTGAAGCAGGGGGCGCGGACACTGAAGCTTTCTTT. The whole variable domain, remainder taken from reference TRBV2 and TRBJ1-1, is EPEVTQTPSHQVTQMGQEVILRCVPISNHLYFYWYRQILGQKVEFLVSFYNNEISEKSEIFDDQFSVERPDGSNFTLKIRSTKLEDSAMYFCASSEAGGADTEAFFGQGTRLTVV.

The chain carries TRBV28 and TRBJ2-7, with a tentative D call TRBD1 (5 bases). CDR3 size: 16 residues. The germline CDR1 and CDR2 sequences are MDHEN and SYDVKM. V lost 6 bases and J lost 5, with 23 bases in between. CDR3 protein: CASRPGRTSPWHEQYF. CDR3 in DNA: TGTGCCAGCAGGCCCGGAAGGACAAGCCCGTGGCACGAGCAGTACTTC.

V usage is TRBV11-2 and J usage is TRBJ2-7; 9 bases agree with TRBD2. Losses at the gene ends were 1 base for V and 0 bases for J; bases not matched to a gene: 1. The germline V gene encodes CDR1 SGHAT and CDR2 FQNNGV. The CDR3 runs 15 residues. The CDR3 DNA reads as TGTGCCAGCAGCTTAGGACTAGCGGTCTCCTACGAGCAGTACTTC. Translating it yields CASSLGLAVSYEQYF.

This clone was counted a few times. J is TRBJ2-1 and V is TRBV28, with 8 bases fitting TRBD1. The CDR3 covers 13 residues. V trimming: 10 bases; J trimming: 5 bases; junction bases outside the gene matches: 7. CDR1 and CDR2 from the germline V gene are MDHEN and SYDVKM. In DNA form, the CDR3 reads TGTGCCACCGCGGACAGGGCAAACAATGAGCAGTTCTTC. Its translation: CATADRANNEQFF.

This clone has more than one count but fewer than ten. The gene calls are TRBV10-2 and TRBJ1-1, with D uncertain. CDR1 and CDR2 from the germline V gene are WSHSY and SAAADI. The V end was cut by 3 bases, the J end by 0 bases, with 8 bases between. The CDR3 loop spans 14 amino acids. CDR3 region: CASSDRGVNTEAFF. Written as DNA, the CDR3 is TGCGCCAGCAGTGATCGGGGTGTGAACACTGAAGCTTTCTTT.

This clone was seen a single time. CDR3 residues: CASSYGTGGTGELFF. The CDR3 coding sequence is TGTGCCAGCAGTTACGGGACAGGGGGTACCGGGGAGCTGTTTTTT. The chain has TRBV6-2 or TRBV6-3 and TRBJ2-2; 11 nucleotides agree with TRBD1. Germline V gives CDR1 MNHEY, CDR2 SVGEGT. The J segment lost 5 bases and the V segment lost 2 bases, leaving 1 base of the junction unmatched. The CDR3 has 15 amino acids.

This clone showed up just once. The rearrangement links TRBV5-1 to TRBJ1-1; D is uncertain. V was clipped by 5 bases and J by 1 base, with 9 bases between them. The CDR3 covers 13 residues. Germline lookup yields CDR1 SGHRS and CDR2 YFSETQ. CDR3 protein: CASSLQPNTEAFF. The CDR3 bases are TGCGCCAGCAGTCTACAGCCGAACACTGAAGCTTTCTTT.

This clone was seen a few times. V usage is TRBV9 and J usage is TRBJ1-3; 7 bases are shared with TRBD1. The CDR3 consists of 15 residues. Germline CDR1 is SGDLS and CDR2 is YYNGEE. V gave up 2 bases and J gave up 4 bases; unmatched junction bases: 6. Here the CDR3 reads CASSVGQGEGNTIYF. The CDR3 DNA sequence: TGTGCCAGCAGCGTCGGGCAGGGGGAGGGAAACACCATATATTTT.

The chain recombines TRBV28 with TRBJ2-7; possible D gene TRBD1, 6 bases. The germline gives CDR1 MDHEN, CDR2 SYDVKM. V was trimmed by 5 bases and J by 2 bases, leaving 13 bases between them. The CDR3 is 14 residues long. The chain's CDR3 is CASSRGGRAYEQYF. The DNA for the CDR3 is TGTGCCAGCAGTCGAGGGGGTAGGGCCTACGAGCAGTACTTC.

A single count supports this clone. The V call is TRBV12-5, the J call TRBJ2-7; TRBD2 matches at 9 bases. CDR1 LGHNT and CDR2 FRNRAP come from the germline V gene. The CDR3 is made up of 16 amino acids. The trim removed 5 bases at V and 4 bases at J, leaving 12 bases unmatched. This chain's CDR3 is CASGPGIAGVTYEQYF. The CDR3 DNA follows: TGTGCTAGTGGTCCCGGAATAGCGGGAGTTACTTACGAGCAGTACTTC.

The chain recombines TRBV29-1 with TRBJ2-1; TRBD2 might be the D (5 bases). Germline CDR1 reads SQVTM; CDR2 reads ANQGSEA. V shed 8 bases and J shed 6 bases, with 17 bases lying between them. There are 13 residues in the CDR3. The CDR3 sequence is CSPTSFPRNEQFF. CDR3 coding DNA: TGCAGCCCAACTAGTTTTCCCCGCAATGAGCAGTTCTTC.

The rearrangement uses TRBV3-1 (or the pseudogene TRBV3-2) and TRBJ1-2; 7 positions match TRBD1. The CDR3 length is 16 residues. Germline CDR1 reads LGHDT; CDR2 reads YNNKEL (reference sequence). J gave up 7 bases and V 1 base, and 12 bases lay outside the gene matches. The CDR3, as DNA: TGTGCCAGCAGCCAAGGGGATAGGGACAGTCGGTCTGGCTACACCTTC. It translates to CASSQGDRDSRSGYTF.

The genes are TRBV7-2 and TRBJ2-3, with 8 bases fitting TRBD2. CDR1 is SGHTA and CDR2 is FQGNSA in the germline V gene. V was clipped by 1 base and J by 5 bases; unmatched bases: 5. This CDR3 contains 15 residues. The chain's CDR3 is CASSLDDGGVDTQYF. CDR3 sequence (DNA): TGTGCCAGCAGCTTAGACGACGGGGGGGTAGATACGCAGTATTTT. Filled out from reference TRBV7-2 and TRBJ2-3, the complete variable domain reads GAGVSQSPSNKVTEKGKDVELRCDPISGHTALYWYRQSLGQGLEFLIYFQGNSAPDKSGLPSDRFSAERTGGSVSTLTIQRTQQEDSAVYLCASSLDDGGVDTQYFGPGTRLTVL.

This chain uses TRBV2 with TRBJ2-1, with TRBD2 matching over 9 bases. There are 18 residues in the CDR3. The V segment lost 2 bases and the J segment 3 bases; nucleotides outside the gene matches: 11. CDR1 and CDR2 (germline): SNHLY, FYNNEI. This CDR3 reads CASSESGTAGGDYNEQFF. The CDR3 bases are TGTGCCAGCAGTGAATCAGGGACCGCGGGGGGGGACTACAATGAGCAGTTCTTC.

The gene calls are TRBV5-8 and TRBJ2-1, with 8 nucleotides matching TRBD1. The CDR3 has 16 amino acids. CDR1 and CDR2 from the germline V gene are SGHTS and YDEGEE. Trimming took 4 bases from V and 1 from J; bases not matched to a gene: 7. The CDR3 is CASSAGTGGSYNEQFF. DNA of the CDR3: TGTGCCAGCAGCGCGGGAACAGGGGGTTCCTACAATGAGCAGTTCTTC.

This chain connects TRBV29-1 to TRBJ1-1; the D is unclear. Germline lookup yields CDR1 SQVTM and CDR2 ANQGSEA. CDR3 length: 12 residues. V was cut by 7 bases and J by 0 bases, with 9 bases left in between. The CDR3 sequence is CSAVQVNTEAFF. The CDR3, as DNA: TGCAGCGCAGTACAAGTGAACACTGAAGCTTTCTTT.